The 28 T cell receptor beta chains presented below share a single source sample, sequenced in a study of OX40 agonist ivuxolimab in advanced cancers. Sequencing used immunoSEQ multiplex PCR; TCRdb keeps in-frame clones, though not all of them. The sample lists fewer than 30,000 clones, 83% occurring once. Sequenced here: CD4+ or CD8+ T cells sorted from blood, sampled in a trial of the OX40 agonist ivuxolimab. The receptor set was obtained from an adult with an advanced solid tumor such as melanoma, head and neck, liver or kidney cancer.

The gene calls are TRBV7-6 and TRBJ1-6; the D gene is possibly TRBD1 (5 bases). Trimming took off 2 bases at V and 7 bases at J, with 18 bases between the two ends. CDR1 is SGHVS and CDR2 is FNYEAQ in the germline V gene. The CDR3 is made up of 17 amino acids. The CDR3 sequence is CASSLWEAGTENSPLHF. The CDR3 DNA reads TGTGCCAGCAGCTTATGGGAGGCCGGGACGGAAAATTCACCCCTCCACTTT.

Points on this clone: Germline and junction disagree at one end, which may indicate a read error. This chain connects TRBV7-7 to TRBJ2-3; TRBD1 matches 11 bases. The length of the CDR3 is 15 residues. Germline V gene data show CDR1 as SSHAT and CDR2 as FNYEAQ (reference sequence). The chain's CDR3 is CASSFGTGGKDTQYF. The DNA for the CDR3 is TGTGCTAGCAGCTTCGGGACAGGGGGTAAAGATACGCAGTATTTT.

V and J are TRBV25-1 and TRBJ2-1; D not certain. Germline lookup yields CDR1 MGHDK and CDR2 SYGVNS. This CDR3 is 14 amino acids long. Trimming shortened V by 6 bases and J by 7 bases, and 16 bases separated the two germline ends. The CDR3 sequence is CASSPLSIKNEQFF. In DNA form, the CDR3 reads TGTGCCAGCAGCCCCCTTAGTATCAAAAATGAGCAGTTCTTC.

This chain joins TRBV4-1 and TRBJ1-1; D remains unclear. Deletions cut 0 bases from V and 5 bases from J, with 16 bases between. This CDR3 contains 16 residues. The germline V gene has CDR1 MGHRA and CDR2 YSYEKL. The CDR3 DNA sequence: TGCGCCAGCAGCCAAGATCCGGAGGGTCTGGATACTGAAGCTTTCTTT. Its protein product is CASSQDPEGLDTEAFF.

The chain combines TRBV9 with TRBJ1-6; perhaps TRBD1 as D (5 bases). V was trimmed by 3 bases and J by 14 bases, leaving 18 bases between them. Germline V gives CDR1 SGDLS, CDR2 YYNGEE. This CDR3 spans 14 amino acids. Written as DNA, the CDR3 is TGTGCCAGCAGCGCCGGACGGGGACGCGATTCCCTCCACTTT. Translation: CASSAGRGRDSLHF.

This clone is large by share. V gene TRBV4-1 combines with J gene TRBJ1-2, with a weak D call TRBD1 (5 bases). This CDR3 has 13 amino acids. CDR1 is MGHRA and CDR2 is YSYEKL in the germline V gene. V was trimmed by 0 bases and J by 8 bases, leaving 10 bases between them. CDR3 amino acids: CASSQDSGIGYTF. CDR3 coding DNA: TGCGCCAGCAGCCAAGATTCAGGGATCGGCTACACCTTC.

The chain combines TRBV27 with TRBJ1-4; 7 nucleotides match TRBD1. The CDR3 is 17 residues long. V lost 1 base, J lost 0 bases, and 5 bases stayed unmatched. Germline loops: CDR1 MNHEY, CDR2 SMNVEV (reference sequence). The CDR3 reads CASSLFGDRTTNEKLFF. The CDR3 DNA sequence: TGTGCCAGCAGTTTATTCGGGGACAGAACAACTAATGAAAAACTGTTTTTT. Full variable domain (outside the CDR3, taken from reference TRBV27 and TRBJ1-4): EAQVTQNPRYLITVTGKKLTVTCSQNMNHEYMSWYRQDPGLGLRQIYYSMNVEVTDKGDVPEGYKVSRKEKRNFPLILESPSPNQTSLYFCASSLFGDRTTNEKLFFGSGTQLSVL.

The V call is TRBV7-9, the J call TRBJ2-5, with 9 bases identical to TRBD1. The V gene's germline CDR1 is SEHNR and CDR2 FQNEAQ (reference sequence). CDR3 size: 16 residues. Losses at the gene ends were 0 bases for V and 4 bases for J; bases not matched to a gene: 6. The CDR3 bases are TGTGCCAGCAGCTTAGCGGAGGGACAGGGAAGAGAGACCCAGTACTTC. Protein product: CASSLAEGQGRETQYF.

The chain employs TRBV4-3 and TRBJ2-3, with 8 bases fitting TRBD2. V trimming: 6 bases; J trimming: 2 bases; junction bases outside the gene matches: 10. Germline V gene sequence: CDR1 LGHNA, CDR2 YSLEER. The CDR3 has 16 residues. CDR3 region: CASSRGTRNPTDTQYF. CDR3 nucleotide sequence: TGCGCCAGCAGTCGTGGGACTAGGAACCCCACAGATACGCAGTATTTT.

V is TRBV16 and J is TRBJ2-7, with D uncertain. The CDR3 length is 10 residues. Germline CDR1 is KGHSY and CDR2 is FQNENV. The V end was cut by 8 bases, the J end by 4 bases, with 6 bases between. CDR3: CASALYEQYF. The DNA for the CDR3 is TGTGCCAGCGCCTTGTACGAGCAGTACTTC.

The chain joins TRBV27 to TRBJ1-5, with 7 bases identical to TRBD1. V dropped 7 bases and J dropped 1; count of bases not matched to a gene: 4. Germline assignment: CDR1 MNHEY and CDR2 SMNVEV (reference sequence). The CDR3 loop spans 14 amino acids. CDR3 sequence: CASTKTGSNQPQHF. The CDR3 DNA reads TGTGCCAGCACAAAGACAGGGAGCAATCAGCCCCAGCATTTT.

This clone was detected once. The chain combines TRBV6-1 with TRBJ1-2; D perhaps matches TRBD1 (6 bases). Per the germline V gene, CDR1 is MNHNS and CDR2 is SASEGT. Trimming stripped 2 bases from V and 4 bases from J, with 11 bases between. This CDR3 region has 14 residues. The CDR3 DNA follows: TGTGCCAGCAGTGAAACAGGGCTAATCTATGGCTACACCTTC. Its protein product is CASSETGLIYGYTF.

This clone was counted once. The chain couples TRBV11-2 to TRBJ2-3, with D hard to call. The CDR3 extends over 13 amino acids. Trimming pared 0 bases from V and 5 bases from J, leaving 6 bases between. Germline CDR1 is SGHAT and CDR2 is FQNNGV. The CDR3 protein is CASSLEWGDTQYF. The CDR3 DNA follows: TGTGCCAGCAGCTTAGAATGGGGAGATACGCAGTATTTT.

The chain recombines TRBV6-5 with TRBJ2-3, with 10 positions matching TRBD2. J was trimmed by 8 bases and V by 6 bases; bases with no gene match: 8. The CDR3 is made up of 14 amino acids. Looked up from germline, CDR1 is MNHEY and CDR2 is SVGAGI. This chain's CDR3 is CASRSGGARGTQYF. Written as DNA, the CDR3 is TGTGCCAGCAGAAGCGGGGGGGCCCGAGGTACGCAGTATTTT.

This clone has a single count. This rearrangement joins TRBV19 to TRBJ1-1, with 7 positions matching TRBD1. This CDR3 has 12 amino acids. In germline, CDR1 is LNHDA, CDR2 SQIVND (reference sequence). V gave up 10 bases and J gave up 7 bases; unmatched junction bases: 9. CDR3 sequence reads: CATHPGTVEAFF. DNA for the CDR3: TGTGCCACCCACCCCGGGACAGTTGAAGCTTTCTTT.

The genes are TRBV9 and TRBJ2-2; TRBD1 aligns across 9 bases. Germline CDR1 reads SGDLS; CDR2 reads YYNGEE. CDR3 length equals 16 residues. V was pared by 5 bases and J by 7 bases, with 12 bases of the junction left unmatched. CDR3 DNA: TGTGCCAGCAGTGAAGGGGGACAGGGTTCCAGCGGGGAGCTGTTTTTT. Its protein product is CASSEGGQGSSGELFF.

This clone was detected only once. CDR3 region: CASSLKIDRGNTIYF. The CDR3 DNA is TGTGCCAGCAGCCTGAAGATCGACAGGGGGAACACCATATATTTT. The chain links TRBV11-2 to TRBJ2-2; TRBD1 aligns across 9 bases. The J call may not be correct, given that the DNA end is closer to TRBJ1-3. Germline assignment: CDR1 SGHAT and CDR2 FQNNGV. The CDR3 spans 15 residues.

This chain connects TRBV11-2 to TRBJ1-2; D gene uncertain. The CDR3 runs 15 residues. Trimming shortened V by 1 base and J by 0 bases, and 9 bases separated the two germline ends. Looked up from germline, CDR1 is SGHAT and CDR2 is FQNNGV. The CDR3 loop is CASSLGAVTNYGYTF. The DNA for the CDR3 is TGTGCCAGCAGCTTAGGAGCCGTCACTAACTATGGCTACACCTTC.

Concerning this clone itself: The CDR3 carries no conserved terminal phenylalanine or tryptophan, so it likely arises from a read error. The genes are TRBV7-9 and TRBJ1-1; D gene unclear. V was shortened by 4 bases and J by 0 bases, with 12 bases between the two germline ends. CDR1 is SEHNR, CDR2 FQNEAQ, per germline (reference sequence). This CDR3 comprises 15 residues. The CDR3 sequence is CASSYLEGMNTEAFL. The CDR3 DNA is TGTGCCAGCAGCTATTTGGAAGGGATGAACACTGAAGCTTTCCTT.

The gene calls are TRBV7-9 and TRBJ1-5; no reliable D call. The CDR3 loop spans 13 amino acids. With 5 bases removed from V and 4 bases from J, the gap between germline ends came to 9 bases. Per germline, CDR1 SEHNR and CDR2 FQNEAQ (reference sequence). The CDR3 coding sequence is TGTGCCAGCAGCGAACACTTAAATCAGCCCCAGCATTTT. Amino acids: CASSEHLNQPQHF.

The chain couples TRBV29-1 to TRBJ2-7, with D perhaps matching TRBD1 (6 bases). The V gene's germline CDR1 is SQVTM and CDR2 ANQGSEA. The CDR3 is 12 residues long. V was shortened by 4 bases and J by 2 bases, with 9 bases between the two germline ends. CDR3: CSVVSGAYEQYF. The CDR3 DNA reads TGCAGCGTTGTTTCAGGGGCCTACGAGCAGTACTTC.

The chain joins TRBV5-6 to TRBJ2-7, with a possible D match to TRBD2 (5 bases). The germline V gene has CDR1 SGHDT and CDR2 YYEEEE. The CDR3 consists of 13 residues. V dropped 0 bases and J dropped 4 bases, with 8 bases sitting between them. The CDR3 reads CASSLEGRYEQYF. The CDR3 nucleotides read TGTGCCAGCAGCTTGGAAGGGAGATACGAGCAGTACTTC.

V usage is TRBV7-9 and J usage is TRBJ2-1; D ambiguous. V was clipped by 1 base and J by 8 bases, with 6 bases between them. CDR1 and CDR2 (germline): SEHNR, FQNEAQ (reference sequence). This CDR3 has 12 residues. CDR3 residues: CASSLEGHEQFF. CDR3 sequence (DNA): TGTGCCAGCAGCTTAGAGGGCCATGAGCAGTTCTTC.

The chain uses TRBV11-2 and TRBJ2-7, with 10 bases fitting TRBD1. Per germline, CDR1 SGHAT and CDR2 FQNNGV. V lost 1 base and J lost 7; bases outside the gene matches: 13. The CDR3 is 17 residues long. The CDR3 bases are TGTGCCAGCAGCTTAGCCCGGCCAGACAGGGGGCGATGGGAGCAGTACTTC. Its protein product is CASSLARPDRGRWEQYF.

This clone has more than one count but fewer than ten. The gene calls are TRBV27 and TRBJ1-2, with 7 positions matching TRBD1. Germline values: CDR1 MNHEY, CDR2 SMNVEV (reference sequence). The CDR3 runs 14 residues. Trimming cost V 0 bases and J 3 bases; bases outside gene matches: 1. CDR3 DNA: TGTGCCAGCAGTTTATCAGGGGGCCACTATGGCTACACCTTC. The encoded protein is CASSLSGGHYGYTF.

J is TRBJ1-4 and V is TRBV6-5; TRBD1 matches 10 bases. V lost 8 bases and J lost 5; bases outside the gene matches: 8. CDR1 and CDR2 (germline): MNHEY, SVGAGI. This CDR3 is 15 amino acids long. The CDR3 DNA is TGTGCCAGCGGCCAAGGGACAGGGGAAAATGAAAAACTGTTTTTT. Protein product: CASGQGTGENEKLFF.

This clone was counted only a few times. This chain joins TRBV7-2 and TRBJ1-3; possible D gene TRBD1, 6 bases. With 5 bases removed from V and 4 bases from J, the gap between germline ends came to 15 bases. CDR3 length: 15 residues. In germline, CDR1 is SGHTA, CDR2 FQGNSA. The DNA of the CDR3 is TGTGCCAGCAGCCCCACAGGGAGAATCGGAAACACCATATATTTT. Translation: CASSPTGRIGNTIYF.

The chain uses TRBV29-1 and TRBJ2-3, with 8 bases lining up with TRBD2. Losses at the gene ends were 7 bases for V and 1 base for J; bases not matched to a gene: 13. CDR3 length: 16 amino acids. Germline-derived CDR1 and CDR2 are SQVTM and ANQGSEA. This CDR3 is CSATDVGLVGTDTQYF. Written as DNA, the CDR3 is TGCAGCGCCACTGATGTGGGACTAGTAGGCACAGATACGCAGTATTTT.